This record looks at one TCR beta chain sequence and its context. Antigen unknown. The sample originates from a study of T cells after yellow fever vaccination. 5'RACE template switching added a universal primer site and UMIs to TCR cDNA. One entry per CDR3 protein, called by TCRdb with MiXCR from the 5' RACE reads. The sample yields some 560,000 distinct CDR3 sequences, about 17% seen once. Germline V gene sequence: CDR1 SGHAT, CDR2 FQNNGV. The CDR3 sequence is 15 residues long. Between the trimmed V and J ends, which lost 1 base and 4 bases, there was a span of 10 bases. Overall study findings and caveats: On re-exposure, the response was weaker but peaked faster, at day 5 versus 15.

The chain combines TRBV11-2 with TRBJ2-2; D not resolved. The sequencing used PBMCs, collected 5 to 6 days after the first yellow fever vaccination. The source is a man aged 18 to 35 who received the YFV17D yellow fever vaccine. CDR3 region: CASSLGIGITGELFF. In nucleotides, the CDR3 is TGTGCCAGCAGCTTAGGGATTGGTATCACCGGGGAGCTGTTTTTT.